Reported below is one T cell receptor beta chain. This clonotype was seen only a few times. Which antigen it targets is not known. Base qualities are not recorded, but no much larger clone differs from it by a single base. These data are taken from a study of vaccination and CD4 T cells after COVID-19 (dated by TCRdb to the early 2020s). Describing the broader study: Every convalescent patient had a positive nasal swab PCR test for SARS-CoV-2, with mild disease in nine patients and severe disease in one. Post-vaccine blood samples were taken a median of approximately 70 days after the second vaccine dose, with a range of roughly 14 to 250 days. Post-COVID blood samples were collected from convalescent patients a median of roughly 100 days after diagnosis, with a range of roughly 35 to 180 days. A few convalescent patients gave samples both early after vaccination (day 14) and late after vaccination (days 161 to 241). The cultures were stimulated with overlapping spike peptide pools from SARS-CoV-2 and from the common cold coronaviruses HCoV-NL63, HCoV-OC43 and HCoV-229E. Participants got two doses of the Pfizer-BioNTech BNT162b2 vaccine (n=8) or two doses of the Moderna mRNA-1273 vaccine (n=2). Control cultures used a CEFX viral epitope pool as positive control, an HIV-1 Nef peptide pool as negative control, or no peptide. The convalescent cohort included six males and four females, with two Hispanic individuals, seven Caucasians, two Asians and one multiracial person. In fewer than 12 COVID-19 convalescent patients and a few infection-naive healthy vaccine recipients, researchers compared the spike-specific CD4+ TCR repertoire from before mRNA vaccination with the repertoire from after.

The time point label on this specimen signifies: late sampling 161 to 241 days after vaccination in a few convalescent patients. Per the publication, the treatment or condition label means: 10-day PBMC culture with coronavirus spike peptide pools or control peptides (ViraFEST assay). To expand antigen-specific T cells with peptide pools and then pick out the expanded clonotypes through TCR sequencing, the study relied on the ViraFEST assay. Positive SARS-CoV-2 PCR tests in the convalescent patients dated from March to December 2020, before Alpha, Beta and Delta variants emerged in the United States. Each well held around 2 million PBMCs cultured with 9 to 10 ug/ml peptide pools in IMDM containing around 5.5% human AB serum and 10 IU/ml IL-2. On days 3 and 7, half of the culture medium was replaced with fresh IL-2-containing medium. After around 10 days of culture, CD4+ T cells were isolated by negative selection using the EasySep CD4+ T cell isolation kit. Ficoll-Paque Plus gradient centrifugation was used to isolate PBMCs from whole blood, and the isolated PBMCs were then either used fresh or cryopreserved at -140C. In general, triplicate wells were set up for every culture condition.

Overall study results and their limits: Of the vaccine-specific clones in convalescent patients, 304 of 307, or nearly all, reacted only to SARS-CoV-2 spike and did not cross-react with common cold coronaviruses. Among the post-vaccine SARS-CoV-2-reactive clones in convalescent patients, a median 86.3% showed up only after vaccination, which suggests vaccine-specific priming. The study included relatively few convalescent patients and did not analyze early timepoints after natural infection. Although the median number of SARS-CoV-2-reactive clonotypes went up from roughly 23 after infection to roughly 40 after vaccination, the increase was not significant.

The library was obtained by PCR. At the Johns Hopkins FTIC core, DNA from the cultured CD4+ T cells underwent TCR sequencing with the Oncomine TCR Beta short-read assay. The QIAamp micro DNA kit was used to extract genomic DNA from the cultured CD4+ T cells. Oncomine TCR Beta libraries from cultured CD4+ T cells were pooled with unique dual indexes and sequenced on an Illumina iSeq 100. Per the original workflow: Non-productive sequences were removed, and CDR3s that did not start with C, did not end with F or W, or were shorter than 7 amino acids were discarded. Antigen-specific clonotypes were identified with the MANAFEST web application by comparing peptide-stimulated wells with reference and other culture wells. Positive clones required FDR below 0.05, an odds ratio above 5, and productive frequency above 0.1% in at least two of three replicate wells. Cross-reactive clonotypes were defined as significantly expanded in both SARS-CoV-2 spike wells and at least one common cold coronavirus spike condition. Levenshtein distances (stringdist) and unrooted phylogenetic trees (ape) in R version 3.6.1 were used to assess CDR3 homology. TCRdb itself trimmed the public reads at Q25 with fastp, ran MiXCR and retained productive beta chains. Rows with a matching CDR3 protein are joined into one entry that keeps the most common DNA and genes. The V and J calls were not made by the authors but by TCRdb's processing. In this sample the table shows 25,000 or so distinct CDR3 sequences, roughly a third of which occur a single time. The ten biggest clones cover more than 3% of the sample.

The sequence came from a human donor who had recovered from COVID-19. The sample was CD4+ T cells from blood, cultured in vitro, taken about 7 months after SARS-CoV-2 vaccination.

The DNA sequence is TGTGCCAGCAGCCAAGATTCAGGGACGGATAATTCACCCCTCCACTTT. This translates into CASSQDSGTDNSPLHF. The chain joins TRBV4-2 to TRBJ1-6, with a weak D call of TRBD1 (5 bases match). Between the V and J ends, shortened by 0 bases and 5 bases respectively, the junction contains 11 bases. Including cysteine and phenylalanine, the CDR3 has 16 amino acids. Only CDR3 DNA is held: 48 bases, read in frame from base 1. CDR1 and CDR2 are read off the germline V gene as LGHNA and YNFKEQ.